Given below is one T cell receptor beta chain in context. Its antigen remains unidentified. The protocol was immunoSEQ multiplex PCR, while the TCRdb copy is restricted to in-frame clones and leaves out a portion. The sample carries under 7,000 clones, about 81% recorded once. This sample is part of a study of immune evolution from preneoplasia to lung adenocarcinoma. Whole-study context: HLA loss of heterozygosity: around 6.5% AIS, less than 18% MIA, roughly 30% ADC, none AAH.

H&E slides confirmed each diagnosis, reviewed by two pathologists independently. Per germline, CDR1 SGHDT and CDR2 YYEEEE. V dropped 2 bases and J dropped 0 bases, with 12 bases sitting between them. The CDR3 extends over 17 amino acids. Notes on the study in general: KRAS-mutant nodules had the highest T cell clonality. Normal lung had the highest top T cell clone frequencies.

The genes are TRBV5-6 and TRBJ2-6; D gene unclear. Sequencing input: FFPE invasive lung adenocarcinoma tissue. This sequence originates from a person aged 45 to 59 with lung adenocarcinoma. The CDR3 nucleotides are TGTGCCAGCAGCTTCAGCTCTACCCTCTCTGGGGCCAACGTCCTGACTTTC. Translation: CASSFSSTLSGANVLTF.